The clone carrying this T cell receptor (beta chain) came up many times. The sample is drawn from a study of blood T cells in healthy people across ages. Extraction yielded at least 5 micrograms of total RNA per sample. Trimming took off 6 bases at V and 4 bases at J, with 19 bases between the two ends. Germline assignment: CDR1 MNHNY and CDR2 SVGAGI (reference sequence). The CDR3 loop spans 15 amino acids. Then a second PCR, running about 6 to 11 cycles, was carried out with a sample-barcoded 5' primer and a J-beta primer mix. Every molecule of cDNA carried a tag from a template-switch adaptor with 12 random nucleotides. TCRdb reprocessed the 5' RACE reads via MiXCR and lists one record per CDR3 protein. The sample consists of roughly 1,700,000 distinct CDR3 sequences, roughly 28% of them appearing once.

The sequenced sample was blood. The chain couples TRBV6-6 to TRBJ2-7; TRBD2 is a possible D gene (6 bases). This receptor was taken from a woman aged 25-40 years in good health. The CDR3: CASSLRDSTSYEQYF. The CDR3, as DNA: TGTGCCAGCAGCCTCCGGGACTCTACAAGTTACGAGCAGTACTTC.